Only a few counts were recorded for the clone carrying this T cell receptor (beta chain). The source of the sample is a study of blood T cell repertoires in COVID-19. Turning to the study itself: Collection of acute and convalescent COVID-19 samples took place in the United States, Italy and Spain.

With V trimmed by 5 bases and J by 3 bases, 6 bases remained unmatched. Germline CDR1 is MNHEY and CDR2 is SMNVEV (reference sequence). This CDR3 has 14 residues. Sequencing was performed with immunoSEQ multiplex PCR; in TCRdb, only in-frame clones are kept and a portion is missing. Of some 100,000 clones in the sample, 85% to 90% are singletons; the top ten hold around 4.9%. The sequence derives from a woman of 80 years or more with active COVID-19. The chain links TRBV27 to TRBJ2-7; 8 bases line up with TRBD1. Sequencing was carried out using peripheral blood. The CDR3 region is CASSPGDRYYEQYF. In DNA form, the CDR3 reads TGTGCCAGCAGTCCAGGGGACAGGTACTACGAGCAGTACTTC.